Below, one T cell receptor beta chain is given with its context. These data come from a study of blood T cell repertoires in COVID-19. With 6 bases removed from V and 0 bases from J, the gap between germline ends came to 11 bases. The CDR3 runs to 14 residues. The V gene's germline CDR1 is LNHNV and CDR2 YYDKDF (reference sequence). Data came from immunoSEQ multiplex PCR; TCRdb stores just in-frame clones and leaves some out. Among approximately 330,000 clones listed, approximately 86% were seen once. Sequences were obtained from peripheral blood. The TCR comes from a man younger than 40 with COVID-19, enrolled during active disease. The rearrangement uses TRBV15 and TRBJ1-1, with D tentatively TRBD1 (5 bases). CDR3 loop: CATRTGLLNTEAFF. CDR3 DNA sequence: TGTGCCACCAGGACGGGACTCCTGAACACTGAAGCTTTCTTT.